The sequence of this T cell receptor beta chain was determined in a study of CXCR3-negative and CXCR3-positive naive CD8 T cells. The CDR3 contains 15 residues. Germline CDR1 reads LGHDT; CDR2 reads YNNKEL (reference sequence). Through 5' RACE with UMI labels, the TRB cDNA libraries were prepared. TCRdb reanalyzed the 5' RACE reads and collapses them to one entry per CDR3 protein, without DNA. Here the sample table reports 23,000 or so distinct CDR3 sequences. Per CD8+ T cell subset, triplicate sorts of 300,000 cells each were done. Study-level points and caveats: Comparison of naive cells showed more hydrophobic TRB CDR3s in CXCR3-positive than in CXCR3-negative naive cells. Naive CXCR3-positive and CXCR3-negative cells shared similar TRBV-TRBJ usage, unlike memory cells. Memory CD8+ T cell repertoires were far less diverse than both naive subsets.

About this clonotype: Its target is not known.

Sequencing was carried out using naive CXCR3- CD8+ T cells from blood. This sample's subset: CD45RO-CCR7+CD27+CD95- naive CD8+ T cells lacking CXCR3 (TNR3-). The origin of this receptor is a human donor in good health. Some clones in this sample may be carry-over from other donors' samples. The V call is TRBV3-1, the J call TRBJ2-2; the TCRdb call, TRBD1, lacks DNA for checking. The CDR3 protein is CASSQSLVNTGELFF.